This T cell receptor beta chain comes out of a study of cytomegalovirus exposure and HLA in healthy donors. At the level of the study: An earlier analysis identified 117 million unique TCR beta sequences in about 190 million T cells.

Concerning this clone: Its specificity is unknown.

The donors, nominally healthy at sampling, likely had unrecorded immune exposures. Study-wide findings and caveats: As immune exposure information, only CMV serostatus was available. Later genetic work tied a missense DCLRE1C variant to beta-chain V and J trimming.

Per the germline V gene, CDR1 is LNHDA and CDR2 is SQIVND (reference sequence). The CDR3 consists of 15 residues. The J segment lost 3 bases and the V segment lost 5 bases, leaving 10 bases of the junction unmatched. The primer mix had 60 Vbeta and 13 Jbeta primers. Sequenced by immunoSEQ multiplex PCR; TCRdb stores in-frame clones only, minus some. The sample comprises 100,000 to 150,000 clones, approximately 84% of which are singletons, and around 2.5% rests with the top ten. The rearrangement joins TRBV19 to TRBJ2-7; 7 nucleotides line up with TRBD2. This sequence was found in a boy aged 2 to 10 in good health and CMV-seronegative. Sequencing was carried out using PBMCs. CDR3 loop: CASSASGTTIYEQYF. The CDR3 coding sequence is TGTGCCAGTAGTGCCTCTGGGACTACCATCTACGAGCAGTACTTC.